Listed below are T cell receptor beta chains from one sample, sequenced in a study of CD8 T cells in ankylosing spondylitis. In TCRdb, the 5' RACE reads were re-called with MiXCR into one record per CDR3 protein. The sample holds 50,000 to 70,000 distinct CDR3 sequences, 6.2% seen once. The material sequenced was synovial fluid, either unsorted or a sorted T cell fraction (not recorded which). These receptors were obtained from a male donor with ankylosing spondylitis. The CDR3 runs from the conserved cysteine through the conserved F or W. The D gene is left open where the match is weak. Rows give clone size only sometimes, using once, few, many, or a class for an expanded clone.

cdr3_aa cdr3_nt clone_size j_call v_call d_call
CASSLGASGGTDTQYF TGTGCCAGCAGCTTAGGGGCTAGCGGGGGCACAGATACGCAGTATTTT many TRBJ2-3 TRBV7-3 TRBD2
CASSYAGSEQYF TGTGCCAGCAGTTACGCGGGATCCGAGCAGTACTTC many TRBJ2-7 TRBV6-5 NA
CASSLTRGIETQYF TGTGCCAGCAGCTTAACTAGGGGGATAGAGACCCAGTACTTC many TRBJ2-5 TRBV7-2 NA
CASSPAGPYSYEQYF TGTGCCAGCAGCCCCGCGGGACCCTACTCCTACGAGCAGTACTTC NA TRBJ2-7 TRBV3-1 NA
CASSPESGQETQYF TGCGCCAGCAGCCCTGAAAGCGGACAAGAGACCCAGTACTTC NA TRBJ2-5 TRBV5-1 NA
CSATSRNSGNTIYF TGCAGTGCCACCAGCAGGAACTCTGGAAACACCATATATTTT many TRBJ1-3 TRBV20-1 NA
CASSIQGVSYNEQFF TGTGCCAGTAGTATACAGGGAGTTTCCTACAATGAGCAGTTCTTC NA TRBJ2-1 TRBV19 NA
CASKTGDYNEQFF TGTGCCAGCAAAACGGGAGACTACAATGAGCAGTTCTTC many TRBJ2-1 TRBV6-1 NA
CASTRGRLHGANVLTF TGTGCCAGCACGAGGGGGCGCCTTCATGGGGCCAACGTCCTGACTTTC many TRBJ2-6 TRBV27 TRBD1
CASSLAGRNTEAFF TGCGCCAGCAGCCTGGCGGGGAGGAACACTGAAGCTTTCTTT many TRBJ1-1 TRBV5-1 NA
CASSVGINTGELFF TGTGCCAGCAGCGTGGGTATTAACACCGGGGAGCTGTTTTTT few TRBJ2-2 TRBV9 NA
CASSQVSGGYTGELFF TGCGCCAGCAGCCAAGTTAGCGGGGGGTACACCGGGGAGCTGTTTTTT few TRBJ2-2 TRBV4-1 TRBD2
CASSQGQIQETQYF TGTGCCAGCAGCCAAGGGCAAATCCAAGAGACCCAGTACTTC many TRBJ2-5 TRBV3-1 NA
CASTRTGELFF TGTGCCAGCACCCGTACCGGGGAGCTGTTTTTT many TRBJ2-2 TRBV12-3/TRBV12-4 NA
CASSFERFDTEAFF TGTGCCAGCAGCTTCGAACGTTTCGACACTGAAGCTTTCTTT NA TRBJ1-1 TRBV7-8 NA
CASSQRTGTSGNNEQFF TGTGCCAGCAGCCAGAGAACCGGGACTAGCGGAAACAATGAGCAGTTCTTC many TRBJ2-1 TRBV4-2 TRBD2
CVSSPSWSGYEQYF TGTGTCAGCAGCCCCTCGTGGAGCGGCTACGAGCAGTACTTC few TRBJ2-7 TRBV4-2 NA
CASSGNNYEQYF TGCGCCAGCAGTGGGAACAACTACGAGCAGTACTTC many TRBJ2-7 TRBV5-1 NA
CASSPSDSYEQYF TGTGCCAGCAGCCCAAGCGACTCCTACGAGCAGTACTTC many TRBJ2-7 TRBV3-1 NA
CASSLGGAGSSGNTIYF TGTGCCAGCAGCCTCGGGGGGGCTGGAAGCTCTGGAAACACCATATATTTT few TRBJ1-3 TRBV11-2 NA
CASSQFGGVHEQYF TGTGCCAGCAGCCAATTCGGAGGGGTCCACGAGCAGTACTTC few TRBJ2-7 TRBV3-1 NA
CASSSGRPNTGELFF TGTGCCAGCAGTAGCGGGAGGCCGAACACCGGGGAGCTGTTTTTT many TRBJ2-2 TRBV6-1 TRBD2
CAISTGTSGVQETQYF TGTGCCATCAGCACCGGGACTAGCGGGGTACAAGAGACCCAGTACTTC NA TRBJ2-5 TRBV10-3 TRBD2
CSARDPSRGGRAGHEQFF TGCAGTGCTAGAGACCCCTCCAGAGGCGGGAGGGCGGGGCATGAGCAGTTCTTC many TRBJ2-1 TRBV20-1 TRBD2
CASSLRTSGRAMGANEQFF TGCGCCAGCAGCTTGAGGACTAGCGGGAGGGCAATGGGAGCTAATGAGCAGTTCTTC many TRBJ2-1 TRBV5-1 TRBD2
CASSPRRIVYGYTF TGTGCCAGCAGCCCCCGGAGGATAGTCTATGGCTACACCTTC many TRBJ1-2 TRBV28 NA
CASSKLPGQYGYTF TGTGCCAGTAGTAAGCTACCGGGACAGTATGGCTACACCTTC many TRBJ1-2 TRBV19 TRBD1
CASSPAIAPDTQYF TGTGCCAGCAGTCCGGCAATCGCTCCAGATACGCAGTATTTT many TRBJ2-3 TRBV28 NA
CASSLRNTEAFF TGTGCCAGCAGCTTAAGGAACACTGAAGCTTTCTTT many TRBJ1-1 TRBV13 NA
CASRQQSGANVLTF TGCGCCAGCAGACAACAATCTGGGGCCAACGTCCTGACTTTC few TRBJ2-6 TRBV5-1 NA
CASSQVDRAVKNIQYF TGCGCCAGCAGCCAGGTGGACAGGGCCGTCAAAAACATTCAGTACTTC many TRBJ2-4 TRBV4-3 TRBD1
CASRLSGSGTDTQYF TGTGCCAGCAGATTAAGCGGGAGTGGCACAGATACGCAGTATTTT many TRBJ2-3 TRBV7-9 TRBD2
CASSRQGDQPQHF TGTGCCAGCTCACGACAGGGCGATCAGCCCCAGCATTTT many TRBJ1-5 TRBV18 TRBD1
CASSRSTGNNQPQHF TGTGCCAGCAGTCGATCGACAGGCAACAATCAGCCCCAGCATTTT NA TRBJ1-5 TRBV11-2 NA
CASSFPGTGELFF TGTGCCAGCAGCTTCCCGGGGACCGGGGAGCTGTTTTTT many TRBJ2-2 TRBV5-6 NA
CASAVLRSYEQYF TGTGCCAGCGCCGTACTACGCTCCTACGAGCAGTACTTC many TRBJ2-7 TRBV2 NA
CASRRLAGGGEQFF TGTGCCAGCAGGAGACTAGCGGGAGGAGGAGAGCAGTTCTTC few TRBJ2-1 TRBV12-3/TRBV12-4 TRBD2
CASRAGTGNTEAFF TGTGCCAGCAGGGCCGGGACGGGGAACACTGAAGCTTTCTTT many TRBJ1-1 TRBV7-9 NA
CASSDLASSYNEQFF TGTGCCAGCAGTGACCTAGCGTCCTCCTACAATGAGCAGTTCTTC many TRBJ2-1 TRBV6-4 NA
CSAQAKGSGAGYYNEQFF TGCAGTGCCCAGGCTAAGGGCTCAGGAGCGGGCTATTACAATGAGCAGTTCTTC NA TRBJ2-1 TRBV20-1 NA
CASSLAGGAGYTF TGTGCCAGCAGCTTAGCAGGGGGGGCTGGCTACACCTTC many TRBJ1-2 TRBV7-9 NA
CASSPPASLTGELFF TGTGCCAGCTCACCACCGGCTAGCCTCACCGGGGAGCTGTTTTTT NA TRBJ2-2 TRBV18 NA
CASSFDGHGNYNEQFF TGTGCCAGCAGCTTTGATGGGCACGGGAACTACAATGAGCAGTTCTTC many TRBJ2-1 TRBV5-8 NA
CASSFWLGETQYF TGTGCCAGCAGCTTTTGGCTGGGGGAGACCCAGTACTTC many TRBJ2-5 TRBV7-3 NA
CASSRTDGYTF TGTGCCAGCAGCCGAACGGATGGCTACACCTTC few TRBJ1-2 TRBV6-6 NA
CASTVQSPGIQYF TGTGCCAGCACCGTCCAGTCCCCAGGGATTCAGTACTTC many TRBJ2-4 TRBV2 NA
CASSLSRANTGELFF TGCGCCAGCAGCCTGTCCCGGGCAAACACCGGGGAGCTGTTTTTT NA TRBJ2-2 TRBV4-1 NA
CASSLGQLVNTGELFF TGTGCCAGCAGCTTAGGACAGCTAGTGAACACCGGGGAGCTGTTTTTT few TRBJ2-2 TRBV7-2 NA
CSAREQWSQPQHF TGCAGTGCTAGGGAACAGTGGAGTCAGCCCCAGCATTTT many TRBJ1-5 TRBV20-1 NA
CASSPVARDYGYTF TGTGCCAGCTCACCAGTGGCCAGGGACTATGGCTACACCTTC many TRBJ1-2 TRBV18 NA
CASRSQQGGKNIQYF TGTGCCAGCAGATCGCAACAGGGAGGCAAAAACATTCAGTACTTC few TRBJ2-4 TRBV28 NA
CAISESTEYYGYTF TGTGCCATCAGTGAGTCGACGGAATACTATGGCTACACCTTC many TRBJ1-2 TRBV10-3 NA
CACRDLTYNEQFF TGTGCCTGCCGGGACTTGACCTACAATGAGCAGTTCTTC NA TRBJ2-1 TRBV30 NA
CAIRKGLAGGQSYNEQFF TGTGCCATCAGGAAGGGACTAGCGGGAGGTCAAAGCTACAATGAGCAGTTCTTC many TRBJ2-1 TRBV10-3 TRBD2
CASSQNALGRYGYTF TGCGCCAGCAGCCAAAATGCCCTCGGCCGCTATGGCTACACCTTC NA TRBJ1-2 TRBV4-3 NA
CASSIRVEGTGELFF TGTGCCAGTAGTATCCGAGTGGAAGGTACCGGGGAGCTGTTTTTT few TRBJ2-2 TRBV19 NA
CSARDIGLSSYEQYF TGCAGTGCTAGAGATATTGGACTGAGCTCCTACGAGCAGTACTTC NA TRBJ2-7 TRBV20-1 NA